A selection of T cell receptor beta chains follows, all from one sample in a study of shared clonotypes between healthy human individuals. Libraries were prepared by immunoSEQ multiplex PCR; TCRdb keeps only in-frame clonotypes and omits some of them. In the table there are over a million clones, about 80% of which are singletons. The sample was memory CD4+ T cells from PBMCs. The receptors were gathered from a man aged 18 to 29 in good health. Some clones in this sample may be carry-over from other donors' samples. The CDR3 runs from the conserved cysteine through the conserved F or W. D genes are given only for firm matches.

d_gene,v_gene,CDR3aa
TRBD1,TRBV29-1,CSVAQGQSTDTQYF
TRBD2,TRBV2,CASNQYLYIAGVAKNIQYF
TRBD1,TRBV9,CASSESGQKNTEAFF
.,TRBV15,CATSREGQFKRGYTF
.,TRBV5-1,CASSLGDAGEKLFF
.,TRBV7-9,CASSLFPNTGELFF
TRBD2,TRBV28,CASRDAGEAYEQYF
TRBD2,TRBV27,CASSFRTSGRGYEQYF
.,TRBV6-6,CASSGPSGNTIYF
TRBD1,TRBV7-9,CASSPGTGQPQHF
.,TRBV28,CASRRTATNEKLFF
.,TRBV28,CASSSPGTGLTTEAFF
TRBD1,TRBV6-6,CASSDRGGNQPQHF
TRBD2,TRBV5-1,CASSRVAGGYQDTQYF
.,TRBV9,CASSVAGGPSGGQETQYF
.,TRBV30,CAWEMARNYGYTF
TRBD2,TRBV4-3,CASSQDWLAGGYEQFF
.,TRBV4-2,CASSQVPGYEAFF
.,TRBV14,CASSADSDTEAFF
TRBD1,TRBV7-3,CASSPDVGQGGNEQFF
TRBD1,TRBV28,CASTQRGRLVSNQPQHF
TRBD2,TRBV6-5,CASSSPRTSGVYEQYF
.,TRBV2,CASREVLLHNEQFF
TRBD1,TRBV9,CASSVLGQGASEQYF
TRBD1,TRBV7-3,CASSLWPDSARPTGSSYEQYF
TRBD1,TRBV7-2,CASSFRQGEAFF
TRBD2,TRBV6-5,CASRPLAGRRNEQFF
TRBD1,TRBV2,CASRQTGVNEQFF
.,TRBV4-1,CASSQDRGGRTWETQYF
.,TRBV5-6,CASTHRRYFLDTQYF
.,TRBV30,CAWTPQHYGYTF
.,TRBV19,CASSDLQGDRPQHF
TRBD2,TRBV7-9,CASTQRGGGKHEQYF
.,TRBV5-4,CASSLVSGVGTEAFF
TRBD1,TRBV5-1,CASSLSQGDRNTDTQYF
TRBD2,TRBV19,CASSTSLAGVGETQYF
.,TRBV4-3,CASSLRVQRMGTQYF
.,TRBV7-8,CASSLLLGGQFF
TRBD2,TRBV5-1,CASSLVRGTTSTDTQYF
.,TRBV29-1,CSAYTSEAFF
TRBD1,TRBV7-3,CASSPYRGSNEQFF
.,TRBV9,CASSVARSTDTQYF
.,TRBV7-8,CASSRTENEQFF
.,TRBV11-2,CAVRAYEQYF
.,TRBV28,CASSFRGFYGYTF
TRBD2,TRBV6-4,CASSRTSGNTGELFF
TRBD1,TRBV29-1,CSVGTGGTDTEAFF
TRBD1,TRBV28,CASGGGQGNEKLFF
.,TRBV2,CASSEVSPEQYF
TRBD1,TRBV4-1,CASSPLGQGARGYTF
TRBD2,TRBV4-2,CASSQAGTSGRARYEQYF
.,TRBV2,CASRGSFLLWTIYF